The 13 T cell receptor beta chains reported below all come from one sample, sequenced in a study of T-cell memory formation after mild COVID-19. A single record per CDR3 protein comes from TCRdb applying MiXCR to the 5' RACE reads. The table records 140,000 to 150,000 distinct CDR3 sequences, under 30% of them present only once. Specimen: PBMCs or a T cell subset sorted from them (not recorded which). The source is an adult woman who had mild COVID-19 (a few samples of this study predate the infection). Cell type and time point are not known.

This clonotype has just a few counts. This chain connects TRBV20-1 to TRBJ2-7; D is possibly TRBD2 (6 bases). Germline V lookup: CDR1 DFQATT, CDR2 SNEGSKA (reference sequence). The V end was cut by 0 bases, the J end by 7 bases, with 10 bases between. CDR3 length: 12 amino acids. The chain's CDR3 is CSARDTGVEQYF. The DNA of the CDR3 is TGCAGTGCTAGAGATACGGGGGTGGAGCAGTACTTC.

V is TRBV5-1 and J is TRBJ2-5, with TRBD1 identical over 10 bases. Germline-derived CDR1 and CDR2 are SGHRS and YFSETQ. The length of the CDR3 is 15 residues. V lost 2 bases to trimming and J lost 2 bases; unmatched junction nucleotides: 3. CDR3 in amino acids: CASSLGDRGQETQYF. The CDR3 region has the DNA TGCGCCAGCAGCTTAGGGGACAGGGGACAAGAGACCCAGTACTTC. The full variable domain, its missing parts supplied by reference TRBV5-1 and TRBJ2-5, is KAGVTQTPRYLIKTRGQQVTLSCSPISGHRSVSWYQQTPGQGLQFLFEYFSETQRNKGNFPGRFSGRQFSNSRSEMNVSTLELGDSALYLCASSLGDRGQETQYFGPGTRLLVL.

The chain combines TRBV9 with TRBJ2-7, with D uncertain. Looked up from germline, CDR1 is SGDLS and CDR2 is YYNGEE. The CDR3 totals 13 residues. V was shortened by 0 bases and J by 4 bases, with 8 bases between the two germline ends. The CDR3 here is CASSVGWKYEQYF. The CDR3 nucleotides are TGTGCCAGCAGCGTAGGGTGGAAGTACGAGCAGTACTTC.

In its sample, this clonotype ranks as medium-sized. This sequence joins TRBV20-1 and TRBJ2-5, with D tentatively TRBD2 (5 bases). The CDR3 runs 12 residues. The V end was cut by 6 bases, the J end by 5 bases, with 13 bases between. From germline, CDR1 is DFQATT and CDR2 SNEGSKA (reference sequence). DNA of the CDR3: TGCAGTGCACAGCAGGACTCGGAGACCCAGTACTTC. This codes for CSAQQDSETQYF.

This clonotype was counted a few times. V usage is TRBV2 and J usage is TRBJ2-7; D is uncertain. This CDR3 is built from 13 residues. V lost 1 base and J lost 3, with 7 bases in between. The V gene's germline CDR1 is SNHLY and CDR2 FYNNEI. CDR3 sequence reads: CASSEDAHYEQYF. CDR3 coding DNA: TGTGCCAGCAGTGAAGACGCGCACTACGAGCAGTACTTC. Full variable domain (rest looked up from reference TRBV2 and TRBJ2-7): EPEVTQTPSHQVTQMGQEVILRCVPISNHLYFYWYRQILGQKVEFLVSFYNNEISEKSEIFDDQFSVERPDGSNFTLKIRSTKLEDSAMYFCASSEDAHYEQYFGPGTRLTVT.

The chain is built from TRBV7-9 and TRBJ1-2; D is uncertain. This CDR3 has 16 amino acids. V was shortened by 3 bases and J by 3 bases, with 17 bases between the two germline ends. The germline V gene encodes CDR1 SEHNR and CDR2 FQNEAQ (reference sequence). The CDR3 region has the DNA TGTGCCAGCAGCTTGCCCTCGGTGGAGGGAGACTATGGCTACACCTTC. It specifies CASSLPSVEGDYGYTF.

This chain links TRBV5-5 with TRBJ2-1; D remains unclear. The CDR3 spans 14 residues. The V gene's germline CDR1 is SGHKS and CDR2 YYEKEE (reference sequence). Deletions cut 6 bases from V and 2 bases from J, with 12 bases between. CDR3 in amino acids: CASTWGTAYNEQFF. Written as DNA, the CDR3 is TGTGCCAGCACCTGGGGTACGGCCTACAATGAGCAGTTCTTC.

This clonotype was seen a handful of times. The genes are TRBV14 and TRBJ2-7; no clear D. Germline assignment: CDR1 SGHDN and CDR2 FVKESK. CDR3 size: 12 residues. Trimming cost V 5 bases and J 3 bases, with 8 bases left between them. The CDR3 bases are TGTGCCAGCAGCGCTCGGGTCTACGAGCAGTACTTC. As protein: CASSARVYEQYF.

The chain couples TRBV5-1 to TRBJ1-2; D is ambiguous. V gave up 0 bases and J gave up 4 bases, with 19 bases separating them. The CDR3 covers 17 residues. CDR1 is SGHRS, CDR2 YFSETQ, per germline. CDR3 amino acids: CASSLAAGGLAGYGYTF. DNA for the CDR3: TGCGCCAGCAGCTTGGCCGCTGGAGGGCTTGCTGGCTATGGCTACACCTTC.

The V gene is TRBV9, the J gene TRBJ2-1; possibly TRBD1 or TRBD2 for D (5 bases each). CDR3 size: 15 residues. V was clipped by 0 bases and J by 8 bases, with 15 bases between them. Germline V lookup: CDR1 SGDLS, CDR2 YYNGEE. The CDR3 loop is CASSVGVGPGHEQFF. The CDR3 DNA follows: TGTGCCAGCAGCGTAGGGGTGGGACCCGGGCATGAGCAGTTCTTC.

This clonotype was seen a few times. The chain employs TRBV11-1 and TRBJ2-2, with 10 bases fitting TRBD2. From germline, CDR1 is SGHAT and CDR2 FQDESV (reference sequence). V shed 5 bases, J shed 3 bases, and the junction held 9 bases outside the gene matches. The CDR3 is made up of 17 amino acids. The CDR3 coding sequence is TGTGCCAGCAGCAGACTCCCGGGACTAGCGTACACCGGGGAGCTGTTTTTT. Protein: CASSRLPGLAYTGELFF.

The rearrangement joins TRBV7-2 to TRBJ2-1; 12 nucleotides line up with TRBD1. Germline CDR1 is SGHTA and CDR2 is FQGNSA. The J segment lost 4 bases and the V segment lost 0 bases, leaving 4 bases of the junction unmatched. The length of the CDR3 is 17 residues. The CDR3 region is CASSLAGTGGAYNEQFF. In DNA, the CDR3 is TGTGCCAGCAGCTTAGCGGGGACAGGGGGCGCATACAATGAGCAGTTCTTC.

This clonotype was detected only a few times. CDR3 nucleotide sequence: TGTGCCAGCTCACCAACCGAGGGAGTACTCTACAATGAGCAGTTCTTC. This translates into CASSPTEGVLYNEQFF. The chain recombines TRBV18 with TRBJ2-1, with D tentatively TRBD2 (5 bases). V lost 2 bases to trimming and J lost 3 bases, with 14 bases between them. The CDR3 totals 16 residues. Germline lookup yields CDR1 KGHSH and CDR2 LQKENI.